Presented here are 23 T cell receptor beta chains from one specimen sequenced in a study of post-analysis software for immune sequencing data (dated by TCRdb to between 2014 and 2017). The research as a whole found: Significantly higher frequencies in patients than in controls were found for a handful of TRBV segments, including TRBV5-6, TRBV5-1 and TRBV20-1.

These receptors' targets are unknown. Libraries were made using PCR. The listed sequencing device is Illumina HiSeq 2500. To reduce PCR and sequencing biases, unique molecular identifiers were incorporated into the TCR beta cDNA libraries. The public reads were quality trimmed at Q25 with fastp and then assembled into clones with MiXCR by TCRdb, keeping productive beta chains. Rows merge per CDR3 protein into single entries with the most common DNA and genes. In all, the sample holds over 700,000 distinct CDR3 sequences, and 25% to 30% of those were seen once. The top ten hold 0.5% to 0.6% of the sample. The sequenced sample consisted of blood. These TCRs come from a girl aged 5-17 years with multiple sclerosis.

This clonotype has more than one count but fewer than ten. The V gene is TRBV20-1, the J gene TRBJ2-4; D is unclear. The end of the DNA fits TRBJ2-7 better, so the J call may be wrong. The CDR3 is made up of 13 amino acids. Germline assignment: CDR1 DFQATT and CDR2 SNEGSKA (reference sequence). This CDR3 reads CSARDYYWNEQYF. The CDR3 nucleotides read TGCAGTGCTAGGGATTACTATTGGAACGAGCAGTACTTC.

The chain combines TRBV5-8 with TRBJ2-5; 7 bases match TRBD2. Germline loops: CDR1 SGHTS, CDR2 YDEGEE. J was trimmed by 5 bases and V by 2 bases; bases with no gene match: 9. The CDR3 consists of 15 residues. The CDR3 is CASSFRAGRVETQYF. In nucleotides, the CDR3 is TGTGCCAGCAGCTTCCGGGCAGGGAGGGTGGAGACCCAGTACTTC.

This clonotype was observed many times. The CDR3 here is CASSLAIEQYF. Written as DNA, the CDR3 is TGTGCCAGCAGCTTAGCGATCGAGCAGTACTTC. V and J are TRBV7-2 and TRBJ2-7; D unclear. Germline V gene lookup returns CDR1 SGHTA and CDR2 FQGNSA. The CDR3 is 11 residues long. Trimming stripped 0 bases from V and 6 bases from J, with 3 bases between.

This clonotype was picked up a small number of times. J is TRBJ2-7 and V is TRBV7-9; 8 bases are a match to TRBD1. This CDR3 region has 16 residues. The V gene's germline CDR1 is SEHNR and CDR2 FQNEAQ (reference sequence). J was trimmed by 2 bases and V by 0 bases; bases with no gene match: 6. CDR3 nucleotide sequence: TGTGCCAGCAGCTTAGCAGGACAGGGTGTACCCTACGAGCAGTACTTC. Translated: CASSLAGQGVPYEQYF.

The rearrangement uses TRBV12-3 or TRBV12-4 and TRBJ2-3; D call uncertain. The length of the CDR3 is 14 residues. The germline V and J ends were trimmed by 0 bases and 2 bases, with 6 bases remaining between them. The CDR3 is CASSLASFTDTQYF. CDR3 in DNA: TGTGCCAGCAGTTTAGCTAGTTTCACAGATACGCAGTATTTT.

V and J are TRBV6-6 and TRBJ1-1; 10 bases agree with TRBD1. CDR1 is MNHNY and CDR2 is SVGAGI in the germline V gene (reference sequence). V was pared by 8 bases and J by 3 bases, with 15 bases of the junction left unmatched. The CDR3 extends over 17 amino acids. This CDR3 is CASLNRRDRGLDTEAFF. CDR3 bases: TGTGCCAGCCTCAACCGCCGCGACAGGGGGCTTGACACTGAAGCTTTCTTT.

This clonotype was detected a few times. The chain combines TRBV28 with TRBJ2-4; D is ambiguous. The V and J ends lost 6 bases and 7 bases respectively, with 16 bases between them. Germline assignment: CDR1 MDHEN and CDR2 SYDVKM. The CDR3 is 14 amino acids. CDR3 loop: CASSPFGRTNIQYF. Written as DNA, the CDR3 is TGTGCCAGCAGCCCGTTTGGCAGGACCAACATTCAGTACTTC.

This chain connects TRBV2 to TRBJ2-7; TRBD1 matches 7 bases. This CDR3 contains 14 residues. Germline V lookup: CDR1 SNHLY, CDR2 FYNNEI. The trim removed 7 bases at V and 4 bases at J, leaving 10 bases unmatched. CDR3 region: CASNRQGDFYEQYF. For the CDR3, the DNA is TGTGCCAGCAACAGACAGGGAGATTTTTACGAGCAGTACTTC.

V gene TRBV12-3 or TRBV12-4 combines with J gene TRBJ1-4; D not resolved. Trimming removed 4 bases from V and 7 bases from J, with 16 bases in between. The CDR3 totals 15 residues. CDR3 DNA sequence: TGTGCCAGCAGTTCCCGGGCCGTACGGGCTGAAAAACTGTTTTTT. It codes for CASSSRAVRAEKLFF.

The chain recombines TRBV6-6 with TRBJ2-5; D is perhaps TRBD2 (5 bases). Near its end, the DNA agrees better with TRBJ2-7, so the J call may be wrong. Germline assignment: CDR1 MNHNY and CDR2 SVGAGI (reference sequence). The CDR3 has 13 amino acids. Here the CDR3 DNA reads TGTGCCAGCAGTTACTCGAATCGGGGCGAGCAGTACTTC. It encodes CASSYSNRGEQYF.

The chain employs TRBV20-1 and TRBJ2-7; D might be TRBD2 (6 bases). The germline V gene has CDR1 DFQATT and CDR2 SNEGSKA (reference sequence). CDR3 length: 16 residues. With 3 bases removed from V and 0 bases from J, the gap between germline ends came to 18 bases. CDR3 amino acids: CSARPMAGLDSYEQYF. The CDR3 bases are TGCAGTGCTAGGCCCATGGCGGGACTTGACTCCTACGAGCAGTACTTC.

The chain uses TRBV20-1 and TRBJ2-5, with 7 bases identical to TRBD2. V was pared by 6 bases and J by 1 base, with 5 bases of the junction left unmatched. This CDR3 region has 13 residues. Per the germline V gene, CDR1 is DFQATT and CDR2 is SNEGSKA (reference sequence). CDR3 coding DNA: TGCAGTGCGGGGATAGCGGGCCAAGAGACCCAGTACTTC. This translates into CSAGIAGQETQYF.

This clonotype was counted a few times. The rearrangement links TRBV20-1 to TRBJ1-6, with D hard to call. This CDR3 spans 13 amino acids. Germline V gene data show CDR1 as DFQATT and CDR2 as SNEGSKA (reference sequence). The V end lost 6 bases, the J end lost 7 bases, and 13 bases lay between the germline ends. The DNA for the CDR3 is TGCAGTGCCAGTACCAATCCCAATTCACCCCTCCACTTT. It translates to CSASTNPNSPLHF.

The CDR3 loop reads CSARGPTGSGGQPQHF. In nucleotides, the CDR3 is TGCAGTGCTAGGGGACCGACAGGGTCGGGAGGTCAGCCCCAGCATTTT. The chain combines TRBV20-1 with TRBJ1-5; TRBD1 aligns across 7 bases. CDR3 length: 16 residues. Germline loops: CDR1 DFQATT, CDR2 SNEGSKA (reference sequence). Trimming at V came to 3 bases and at J to 6 bases, leaving 14 bases not matched to a gene.

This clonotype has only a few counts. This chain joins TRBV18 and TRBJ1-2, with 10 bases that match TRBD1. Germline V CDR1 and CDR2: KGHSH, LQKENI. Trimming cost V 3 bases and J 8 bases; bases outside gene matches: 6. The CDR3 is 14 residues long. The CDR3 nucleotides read TGTGCCAGCTCACCTACGACAGGGGGCCTAGGCTACACCTTC. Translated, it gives CASSPTTGGLGYTF. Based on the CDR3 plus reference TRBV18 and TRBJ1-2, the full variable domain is NAGVMQNPRHLVRRRGQEARLRCSPMKGHSHVYWYRQLPEEGLKFMVYLQKENIIDESGMPKERFSAEFPKEGPSILRIQQVVRGDSAAYFCASSPTTGGLGYTFGSGTRLTVV.

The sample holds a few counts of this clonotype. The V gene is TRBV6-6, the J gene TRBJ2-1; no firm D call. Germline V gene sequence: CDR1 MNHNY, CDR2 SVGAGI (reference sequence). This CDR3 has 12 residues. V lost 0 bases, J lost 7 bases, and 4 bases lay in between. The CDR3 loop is CASSYSKNEQFF. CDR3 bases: TGTGCCAGCAGTTACTCAAAAAATGAGCAGTTCTTC.

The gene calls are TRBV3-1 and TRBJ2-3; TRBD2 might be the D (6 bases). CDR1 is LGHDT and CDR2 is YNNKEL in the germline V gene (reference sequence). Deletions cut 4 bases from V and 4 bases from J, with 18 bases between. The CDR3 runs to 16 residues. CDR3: CASSPRGAPGADTQYF. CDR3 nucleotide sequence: TGTGCCAGCAGCCCCCGCGGGGCTCCTGGGGCAGATACGCAGTATTTT.

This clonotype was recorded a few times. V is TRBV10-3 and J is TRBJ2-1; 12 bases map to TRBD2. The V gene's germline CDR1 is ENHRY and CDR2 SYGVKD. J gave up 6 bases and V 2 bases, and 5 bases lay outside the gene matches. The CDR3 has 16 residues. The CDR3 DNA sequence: TGTGCCATCAGTGAGCCCAGGGGACTAGCGGGCAATGAGCAGTTCTTC. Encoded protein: CAISEPRGLAGNEQFF.

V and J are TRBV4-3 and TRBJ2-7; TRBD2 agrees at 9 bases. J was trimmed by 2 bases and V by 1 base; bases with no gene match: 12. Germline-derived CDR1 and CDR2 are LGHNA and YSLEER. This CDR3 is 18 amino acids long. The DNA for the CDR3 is TGCGCCAGCAGCCAAGGGCACCTTAGCGGGAGCGGGACCTACGAGCAGTACTTC. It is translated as CASSQGHLSGSGTYEQYF.

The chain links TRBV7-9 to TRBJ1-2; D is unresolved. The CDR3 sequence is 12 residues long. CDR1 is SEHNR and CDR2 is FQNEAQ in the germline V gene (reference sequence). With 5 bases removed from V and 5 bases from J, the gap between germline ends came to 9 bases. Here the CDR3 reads CASSPQDYGYTF. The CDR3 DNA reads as TGTGCCAGCAGCCCCCAAGATTATGGCTACACCTTC.

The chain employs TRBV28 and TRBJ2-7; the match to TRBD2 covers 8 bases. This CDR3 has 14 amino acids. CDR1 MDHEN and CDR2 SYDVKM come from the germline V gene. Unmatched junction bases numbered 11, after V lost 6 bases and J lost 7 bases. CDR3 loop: CASSKPGLGGEQYF. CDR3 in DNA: TGTGCCAGCAGCAAGCCGGGACTAGGTGGTGAGCAGTACTTC.

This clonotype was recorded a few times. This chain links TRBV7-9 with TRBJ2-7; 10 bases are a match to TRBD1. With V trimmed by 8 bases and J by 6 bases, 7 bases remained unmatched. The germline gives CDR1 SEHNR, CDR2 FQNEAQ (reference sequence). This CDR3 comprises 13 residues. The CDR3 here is CASGETGGLEQYF. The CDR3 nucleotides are TGTGCCAGCGGGGAGACAGGGGGCCTCGAGCAGTACTTC. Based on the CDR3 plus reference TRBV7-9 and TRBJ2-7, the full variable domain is DTGVSQNPRHKITKRGQNVTFRCDPISEHNRLYWYRQTLGQGPEFLTYFQNEAQLEKSRLLSDRFSAERPKGSFSTLEIQRTEQGDSAMYLCASGETGGLEQYFGPGTRLTVT.

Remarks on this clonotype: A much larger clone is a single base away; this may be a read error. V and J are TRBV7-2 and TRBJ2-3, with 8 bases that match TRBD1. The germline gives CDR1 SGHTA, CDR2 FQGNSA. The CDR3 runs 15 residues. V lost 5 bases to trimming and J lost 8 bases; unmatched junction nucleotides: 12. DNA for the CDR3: TGTGCCAGCAGCAATACGAACGGACAGGGAGGTACGCAGTATTTT. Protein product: CASSNTNGQGGTQYF.